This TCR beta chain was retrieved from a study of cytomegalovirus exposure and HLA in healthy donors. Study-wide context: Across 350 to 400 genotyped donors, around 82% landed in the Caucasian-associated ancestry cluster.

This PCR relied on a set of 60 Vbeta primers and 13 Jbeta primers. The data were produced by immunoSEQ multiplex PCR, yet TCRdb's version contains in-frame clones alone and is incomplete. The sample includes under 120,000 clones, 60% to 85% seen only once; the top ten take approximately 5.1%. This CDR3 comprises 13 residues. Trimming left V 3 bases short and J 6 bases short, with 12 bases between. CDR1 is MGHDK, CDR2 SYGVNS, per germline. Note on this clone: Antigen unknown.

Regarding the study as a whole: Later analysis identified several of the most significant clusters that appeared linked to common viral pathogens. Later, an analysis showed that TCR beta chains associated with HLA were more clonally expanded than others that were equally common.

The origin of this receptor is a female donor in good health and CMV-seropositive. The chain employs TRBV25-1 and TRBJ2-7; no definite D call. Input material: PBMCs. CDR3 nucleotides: TGTGCCAGCAGTGACAGTCTCTCTGCCGAGCAGTACTTC. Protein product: CASSDSLSAEQYF.